This TCR beta chain was found in a study of glioma-infiltrating T cells. Trimming left V 4 bases short and J 6 bases short, with 10 bases between. The CDR3 covers 13 residues. Per the germline V gene, CDR1 is LNHDA and CDR2 is SQIVND (reference sequence). Regarding the study as a whole: Above-expected tissue-blood divergence occurred in all gliomas, most in low-grade ones.

On this clonotype: The antigen is unknown.

Amplification of TCR alpha and beta CDR3 regions from RNA used iRepertoire nested multiplex PCR. Input was about 95-400 ng of tissue mRNA or PBMC total RNA. In TCRdb, the multiplex PCR reads were re-called with MiXCR into one record per CDR3 protein. The sample yields 150,000 or so distinct CDR3 sequences, 30% to 40% seen once. The TCR sequence derives from a human donor with low-grade glioma or glioblastoma, undergoing nonglioma brain surgery, or in good health (not recorded which). Source material: glioma tissue, nonneoplastic brain tissue, or PBMCs (not recorded which). This chain joins TRBV19 and TRBJ2-1, with D hard to call. The CDR3, as DNA: TGTGCCAGTAGTAACGACTGGTCCAATGAGCAGTTCTTC. Translated, it gives CASSNDWSNEQFF.